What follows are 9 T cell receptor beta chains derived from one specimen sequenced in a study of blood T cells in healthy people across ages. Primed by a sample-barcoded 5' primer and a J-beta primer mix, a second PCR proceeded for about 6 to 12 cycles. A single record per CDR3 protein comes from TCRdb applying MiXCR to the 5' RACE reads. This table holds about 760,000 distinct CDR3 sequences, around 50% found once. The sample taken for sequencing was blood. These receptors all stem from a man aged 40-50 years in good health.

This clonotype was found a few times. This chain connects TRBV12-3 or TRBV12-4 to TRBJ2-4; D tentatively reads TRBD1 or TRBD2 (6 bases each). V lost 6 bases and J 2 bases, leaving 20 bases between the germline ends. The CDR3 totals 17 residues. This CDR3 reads CASSNELGGGSKNIQYF. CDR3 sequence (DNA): TGTGCCAGCAGCAACGAACTGGGGGGCGGGTCCAAAAACATTCAGTACTTC.

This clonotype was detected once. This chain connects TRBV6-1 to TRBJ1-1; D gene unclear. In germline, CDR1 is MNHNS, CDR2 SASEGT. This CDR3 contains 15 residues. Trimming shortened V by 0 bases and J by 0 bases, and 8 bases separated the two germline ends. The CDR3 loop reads CASSEAGVVNTEAFF. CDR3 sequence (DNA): TGTGCCAGCAGTGAAGCGGGAGTGGTGAACACTGAAGCTTTCTTT.

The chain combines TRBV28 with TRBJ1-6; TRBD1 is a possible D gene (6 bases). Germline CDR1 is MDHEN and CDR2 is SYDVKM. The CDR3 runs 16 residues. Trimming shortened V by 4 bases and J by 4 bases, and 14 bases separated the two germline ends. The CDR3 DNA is TGTGCCAGCAGTTCACCCGGGACACTTTATAATTCACCCCTCCACTTT. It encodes CASSSPGTLYNSPLHF.

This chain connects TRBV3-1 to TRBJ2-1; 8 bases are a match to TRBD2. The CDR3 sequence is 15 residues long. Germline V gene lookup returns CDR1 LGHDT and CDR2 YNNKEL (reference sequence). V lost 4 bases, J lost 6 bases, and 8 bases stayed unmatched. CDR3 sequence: CASSPGGGLVNEQFF. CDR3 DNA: TGTGCCAGCAGCCCGGGAGGGGGGCTCGTCAATGAGCAGTTCTTC.

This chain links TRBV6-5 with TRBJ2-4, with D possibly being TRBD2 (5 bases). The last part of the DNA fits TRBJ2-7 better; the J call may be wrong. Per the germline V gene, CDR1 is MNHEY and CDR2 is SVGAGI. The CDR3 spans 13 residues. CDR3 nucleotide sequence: TGTGCCAGCAGTTACAAGCGGTACCACGAGCAGTACTTC. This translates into CASSYKRYHEQYF.

CDR3 loop: CASSYAAGSGRESSYEQYF. The CDR3 DNA reads TGTGCCAGCAGTTATGCCGCGGGGAGCGGGAGGGAGAGCTCCTACGAGCAGTACTTC. The rearrangement uses TRBV6-2 or TRBV6-3 and TRBJ2-7; 10 bases are a match to TRBD2. V shed 3 bases, J shed 0 bases, and the junction held 14 bases outside the gene matches. Germline V CDR1 and CDR2: MNHEY, SVGEGT. The CDR3 length is 19 residues.

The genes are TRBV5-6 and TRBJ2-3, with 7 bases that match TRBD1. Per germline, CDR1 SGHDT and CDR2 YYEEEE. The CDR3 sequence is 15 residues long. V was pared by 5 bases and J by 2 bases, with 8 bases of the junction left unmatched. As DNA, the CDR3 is TGTGCCAGCAGTCCCGGGACAGTACTCACAGATACGCAGTATTTT. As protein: CASSPGTVLTDTQYF.

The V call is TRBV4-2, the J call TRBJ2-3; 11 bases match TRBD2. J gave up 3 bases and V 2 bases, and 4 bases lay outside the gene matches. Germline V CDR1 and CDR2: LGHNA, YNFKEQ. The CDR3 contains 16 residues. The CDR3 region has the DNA TGTGCCAGCAGCCAAACTAGCGGGAGAGCGACAGATACGCAGTATTTT. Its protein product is CASSQTSGRATDTQYF.

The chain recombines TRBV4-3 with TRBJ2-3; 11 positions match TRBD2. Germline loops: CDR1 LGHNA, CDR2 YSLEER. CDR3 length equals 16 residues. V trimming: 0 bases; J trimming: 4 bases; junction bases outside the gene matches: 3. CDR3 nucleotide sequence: TGCGCCAGCAGCCAAGAGTCTAGCGGGAGGTCAGATACGCAGTATTTT. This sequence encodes CASSQESSGRSDTQYF.